This TCR beta chain was recorded in a study of T cells in Graves' hyperthyroidism and ophthalmopathy (dated 2019 in TCRdb). The study in broad terms: Peripheral blood samples were taken at the time of initial diagnosis, prior to any treatment. TCR V-J signatures able to tell the groups apart were searched for in a discovery cohort of 90 to 100 patients, of whom about 40 had Graves' ophthalmopathy and around 58 had stable Graves' hyperthyroidism. An independent validation cohort of under 20 hyperthyroidism patients and over 15 patients who later progressed to ophthalmopathy tested prospective prediction of ophthalmopathy. For training and testing, the approximately 97 patients in the discovery cohort were randomly divided in a 7:3 ratio. Thyroid tissue and blood T-cell repertoires from six Graves' hyperthyroidism patients were also compared in the study. After sampling, hyperthyroidism patients received methimazole starting at 30 mg daily, and ophthalmopathy patients received high-dose intravenous methylprednisolone. According to the paper, TCR Vbeta CDR3 sequencing was carried out on more than 120 peripheral blood samples, which came from about 45 ophthalmopathy, around 74 hyperthyroidism and approximately 17 progressor patients. Overall results and qualifications from the work: In cross-validation, a model built on a 13 V-J signature told ophthalmopathy apart from stable hyperthyroidism with over 85% sensitivity and roughly 81% specificity, and in testing the same model reached 80%/75%. No statistical method was used to set the sample size in advance, and investigators knew the group allocation. Most expanded thyroid clonotypes (frequency above 0.001) were also detected in blood, suggesting blood repertoires may reflect thyroid immune responses. In validation, the model predicted progression to ophthalmopathy with around 71% sensitivity and roughly 72% specificity, a median of roughly seven months before onset.

The TCR beta CDR3 regions were amplified from the RNA transcripts. For the first round of RT-PCR on the TCR CDR3, the HTBI primer set was used together with the Qiagen OneStep RT-PCR kit. The libraries were constructed in a second round of multiplex PCR and then size-selected and purified. Libraries were sequenced paired-end with 100 bp reads on an Illumina HiSeq2000. On the study's bioinformatics: Raw data were processed with SOAPnuke, discarding reads with adapters, uncalled bases, mean Phred below 15, or no exact constant-primer or identifier match. High-quality paired reads were merged with COPE v1.2.5, and unique nucleotide sequences were defined as clonotypes. Clonotypes were aligned to IMGT TRBV, TRBD and TRBJ reference segments using MiTCR v1.1. Analysis was restricted to V-J combinations with a frequency above 0.0001, which covered just over 98% of repertoires. A TCS score was defined as the ratio of F50 (clonal expansion) to E x V (chaos), with BLOSUM62-based TCRdist applied between CDR3 peptides within each V-J. Welch's t-statistics and random forest reduced 450 to 600 V-J features to 10 to 15, which were used in a naive Bayes classifier (R e1071). Using fastp trimming at Q25 and MiXCR clonotype assembly, TCRdb reanalyzed the public sequencing data and kept in-frame beta chains. Entries that share a CDR3 protein sequence are merged under the most common genes and DNA. These V and J calls rely on TCRdb rather than the paper's analysis. A total of about 590,000 distinct CDR3 sequences appear in this sample, 15% to 19% of them only once. The ten largest clones add up to under 8% of the sample.

V loses 4 bases, J loses 4 bases, and the germline ends lie 12 bases apart. The CDR3 measures 14 amino acids from cysteine to phenylalanine. Kept here is only the CDR3 DNA, which spans 42 bases and is read in frame from base 1. Via the germline V gene, CDR1 is MNHNS and CDR2 SASEGT. A patient counted as having stable Graves' hyperthyroidism if no progression to ophthalmopathy occurred over 18 months of follow-up. Hyperthyroidism patients were newly diagnosed, had a disease duration of under 2 months, and were aged 18 to 65 years. Any patient with an uncontrolled infection, another autoimmune disease, pregnancy or lactation was excluded. Diagnoses were established on the basis of clinical symptoms, serum thyroxine and TRAb, thyroid ultrasound, and orbital computed tomography. PBMCs were isolated from about 10 ml of fresh peripheral blood by Ficoll-Paque density gradient centrifugation. Trizol reagent was used to extract total RNA, and RNA quality was then checked on an Agilent 2100 Bioanalyzer.

In regard to this clonotype: Its antigen target is currently unknown. Base qualities are not provided; no much larger clone lies one nucleotide away.

The rearrangement joined TRBV6-1 to TRBJ2-3; no confident D gene assignment can be made. The sequencing sample was made of blood. The TCR sequence derives from a woman in her twenties or thirties with Graves' hyperthyroidism. The CDR3 region has the sequence CASSGPDEPDTQYF. The DNA sequence reads TGTGCCAGCAGTGGACCGGACGAACCAGATACGCAGTATTTT.